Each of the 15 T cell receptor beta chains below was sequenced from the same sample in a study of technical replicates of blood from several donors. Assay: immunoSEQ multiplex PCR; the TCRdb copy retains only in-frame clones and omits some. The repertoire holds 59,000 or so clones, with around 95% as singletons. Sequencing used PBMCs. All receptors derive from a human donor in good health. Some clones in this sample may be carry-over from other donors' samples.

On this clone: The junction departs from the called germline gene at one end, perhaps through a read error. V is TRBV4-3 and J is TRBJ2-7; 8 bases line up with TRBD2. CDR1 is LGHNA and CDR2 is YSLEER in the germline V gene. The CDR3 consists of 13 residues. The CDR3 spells CASSEEAGVEQYF. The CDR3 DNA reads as TGCGCCAGCAGCGAAGAAGCGGGAGTCGAGCAGTACTTC.

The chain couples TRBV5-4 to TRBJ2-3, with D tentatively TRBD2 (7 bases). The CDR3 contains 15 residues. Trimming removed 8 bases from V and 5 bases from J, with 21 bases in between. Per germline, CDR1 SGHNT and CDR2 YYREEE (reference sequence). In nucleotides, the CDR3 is TGTGCCAGAAGCACAGACGGGGGGCCCGGAGATACGCAGTATTTT. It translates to CARSTDGGPGDTQYF.

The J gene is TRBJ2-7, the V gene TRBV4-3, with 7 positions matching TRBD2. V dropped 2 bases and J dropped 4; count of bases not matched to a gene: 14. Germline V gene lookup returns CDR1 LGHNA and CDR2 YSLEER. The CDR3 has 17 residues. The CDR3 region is CASSQYTSGAGAYEQYF. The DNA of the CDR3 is TGCGCCAGCAGCCAATACACCAGCGGGGCCGGGGCATACGAGCAGTACTTC.

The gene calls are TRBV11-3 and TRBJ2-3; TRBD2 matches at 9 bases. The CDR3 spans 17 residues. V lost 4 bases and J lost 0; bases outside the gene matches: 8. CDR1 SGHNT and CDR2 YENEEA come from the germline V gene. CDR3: CASSSTSGFTSTDTQYF. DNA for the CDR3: TGTGCCAGCAGCTCGACTAGCGGCTTCACTAGCACAGATACGCAGTATTTT.

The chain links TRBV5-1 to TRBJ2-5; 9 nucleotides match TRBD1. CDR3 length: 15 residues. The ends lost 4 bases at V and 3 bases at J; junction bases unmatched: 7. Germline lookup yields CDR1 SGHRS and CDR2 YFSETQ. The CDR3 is CASSPGQGTEETQYF. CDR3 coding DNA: TGCGCCAGCAGCCCCGGACAGGGGACAGAAGAGACCCAGTACTTC.

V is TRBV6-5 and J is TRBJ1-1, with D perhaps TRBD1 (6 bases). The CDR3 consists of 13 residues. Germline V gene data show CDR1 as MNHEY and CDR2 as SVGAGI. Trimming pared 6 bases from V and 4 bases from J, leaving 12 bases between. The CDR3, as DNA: TGTGCCAGCAGATCACAGGGCTTCACTGAAGCTTTCTTT. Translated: CASRSQGFTEAFF.

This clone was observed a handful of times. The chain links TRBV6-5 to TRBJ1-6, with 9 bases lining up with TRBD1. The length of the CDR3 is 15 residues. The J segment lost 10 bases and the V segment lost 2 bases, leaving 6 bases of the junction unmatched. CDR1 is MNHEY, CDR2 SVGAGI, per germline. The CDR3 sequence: CASSYLGTGTSPLHF. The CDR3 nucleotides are TGTGCCAGCAGTTACCTCGGGACAGGGACATCACCCCTCCACTTT.

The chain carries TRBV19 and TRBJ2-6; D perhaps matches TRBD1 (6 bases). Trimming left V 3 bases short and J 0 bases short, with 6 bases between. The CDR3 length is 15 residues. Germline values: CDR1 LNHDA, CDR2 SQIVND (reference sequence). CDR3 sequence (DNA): TGTGCCAGTAGTATGACAGGCTCTGGGGCCAACGTCCTGACTTTC. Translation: CASSMTGSGANVLTF.

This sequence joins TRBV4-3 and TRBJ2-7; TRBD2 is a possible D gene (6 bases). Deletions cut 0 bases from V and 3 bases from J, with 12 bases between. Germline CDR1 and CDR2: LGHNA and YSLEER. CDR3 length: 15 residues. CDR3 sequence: CASSQDRYGSYEQYF. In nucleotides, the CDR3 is TGCGCCAGCAGCCAAGATCGATACGGGAGCTACGAGCAGTACTTC.

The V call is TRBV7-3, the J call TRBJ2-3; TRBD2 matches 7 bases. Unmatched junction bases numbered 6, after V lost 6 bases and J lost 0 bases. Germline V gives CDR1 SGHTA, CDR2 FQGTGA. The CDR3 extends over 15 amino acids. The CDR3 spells CASRPSGASTDTQYF. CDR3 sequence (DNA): TGTGCCAGCAGACCTAGCGGCGCTAGCACAGATACGCAGTATTTT.

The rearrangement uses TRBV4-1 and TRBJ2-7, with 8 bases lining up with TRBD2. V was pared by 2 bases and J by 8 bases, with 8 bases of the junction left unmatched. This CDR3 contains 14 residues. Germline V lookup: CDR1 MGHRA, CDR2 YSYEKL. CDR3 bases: TGCGCCAGCAGCCAAACTAGCGGCCTCGGTCAGCAGTACTTC. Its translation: CASSQTSGLGQQYF.

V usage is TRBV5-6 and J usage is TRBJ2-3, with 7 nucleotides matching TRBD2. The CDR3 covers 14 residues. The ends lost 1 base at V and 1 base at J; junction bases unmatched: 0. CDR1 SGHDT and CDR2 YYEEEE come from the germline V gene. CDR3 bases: TGTGCCAGCAGCTTGACTAGCGGCACAGATACGCAGTATTTT. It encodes CASSLTSGTDTQYF.

The CDR3 bases are TGCGCCAGCAGCCAAGATCTGTGGGCGAACAATCAGCCCCAGCATTTT. Translating it yields CASSQDLWANNQPQHF. This chain uses TRBV4-1 with TRBJ1-5; D not resolved. The germline CDR1 and CDR2 sequences are MGHRA and YSYEKL. There are 16 residues in the CDR3. The V gene lost 0 bases and the J gene lost 3 bases, with 12 bases spanning the gap.

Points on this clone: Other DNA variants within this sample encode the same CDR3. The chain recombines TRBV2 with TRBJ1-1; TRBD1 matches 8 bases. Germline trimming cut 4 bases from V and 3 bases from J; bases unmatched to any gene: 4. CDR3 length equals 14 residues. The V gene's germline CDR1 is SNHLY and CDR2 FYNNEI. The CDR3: CASSVQGGDTEAFF. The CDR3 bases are TGTGCCAGCAGTGTACAGGGGGGGGACACTGAAGCTTTCTTT.

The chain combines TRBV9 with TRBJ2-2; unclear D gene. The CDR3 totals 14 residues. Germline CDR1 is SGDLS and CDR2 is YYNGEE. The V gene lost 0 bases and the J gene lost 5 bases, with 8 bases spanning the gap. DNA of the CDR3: TGTGCCAGCAGCGTAGCTGCAGGAACCGGGGAGCTGTTTTTT. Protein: CASSVAAGTGELFF. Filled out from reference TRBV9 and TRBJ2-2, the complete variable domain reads DSGVTQTPKHLITATGQRVTLRCSPRSGDLSVYWYQQSLDQGLQFLIQYYNGEERAKGNILERFSAQQFPDLHSELNLSSLELGDSALYFCASSVAAGTGELFFGEGSRLTVL.